This TCR beta chain comes out of a study of CD8 T cells in Susac syndrome. RNA totalling roughly 0.5 to 1 ug underwent reverse transcription with random hexamers. Multiplex immunoSEQ PCR targeted 54 Vbeta and 13 Jbeta TCR beta segments. TCRdb used MiXCR to reprocess the immunoSEQ multiplex PCR reads, holding one entry per CDR3 protein. The sample yields 110,000 to 150,000 distinct CDR3 sequences, over 85% seen once. V was clipped by 5 bases and J by 2 bases; unmatched bases: 2. There are 13 residues in the CDR3. The germline gives CDR1 PRHDT, CDR2 FYEKMQ (reference sequence). The T cells that were sequenced for TCR beta were CD8+ and CD4+ cells from blood. Age- and sex-matched healthy donors served as the control group. The authors negatively isolated CD8+ and CD4+ T cells and FACS-enriched TEMRA cells.

This TCR came from a human donor in good health. V is TRBV13 and J is TRBJ2-5; 7 nucleotides line up with TRBD1. What was sequenced was CD8+ T cells from PBMCs. DNA of the CDR3: TGTGCCAGCAGCCAGGGACAGCAAGAGACCCAGTACTTC. Its protein is CASSQGQQETQYF.